The T cell receptor beta chain described here comes from a study of cytomegalovirus exposure and HLA in healthy donors. Donors showed nominal health when sampled, although they likely had unrecorded immune exposures. Primers included in the PCR were 60 Vbeta and 13 Jbeta primers. Clones were read by immunoSEQ multiplex PCR, and TCRdb kept only the in-frame ones, dropping some. The table has fewer than 80,000 clones, under 80% seen once. This CDR3 has 17 residues. Germline CDR1 SEHNR, CDR2 FQNEAQ (reference sequence). Trimming took 5 bases from V and 0 from J; bases not matched to a gene: 5. This sequence joins TRBV7-9 and TRBJ2-2, with 11 bases identical to TRBD2. The sequence derives from a woman aged 45-65 years in good health and CMV-seropositive. Specimen: PBMCs. CDR3 region: CASSLTSGVPNTGELFF. CDR3 coding DNA: TGTGCCAGCAGCCTGACTAGCGGGGTTCCGAACACCGGGGAGCTGTTTTTT.